One sample yielded the 20 T cell receptor beta chains listed below, sequenced in a study of T cell repertoires in cytomegalovirus infection (dated by TCRdb to between 2018 and 2020). The treatment or condition label corresponds to: in vitro stimulation with specific CMV peptide epitopes to enrich CMV-specific T cells. The sequencing machine was an Illumina HiSeq 1500. The public reads were quality trimmed at Q25 with fastp and then assembled into clones with MiXCR by TCRdb, keeping productive beta chains. Each entry merges the rows of one CDR3 protein and shows their most common DNA and genes. The sample table shows about 900,000 distinct CDR3 sequences, and roughly 31% are seen once. The top ten constitute 11% to 15% of the sample. The antigens of these receptors remain unknown. The sequencing here drew on cultured CD8+ T cells from PBMCs, taken from culture after CMV antigen stimulation. These receptor sequences come from a human donor in good health (CMV status not recorded). Some clones in this sample may be carry-over from other donors' samples.

Note on this clonotype: One end of the junction fails to match germline, which may point to a read error. The gene calls are TRBV2 and TRBJ1-2; 8 bases agree with TRBD1. In germline, CDR1 is SNHLY, CDR2 FYNNEI. This CDR3 region has 16 residues. Written as DNA, the CDR3 is TGTGCCAACAGTCCCTCTCAGGGGGCGAATAACTATGGCTACACCTTC. This sequence encodes CANSPSQGANNYGYTF.

The chain couples TRBV19 to TRBJ2-2; D gene uncertain. The V gene lost 1 base and the J gene lost 8 bases, with 8 bases spanning the gap. Per germline, CDR1 LNHDA and CDR2 SQIVND (reference sequence). The CDR3 is 13 residues long. DNA of the CDR3: TGTGCCAGTAGTATAGCGAAGGGAGGGGAGCTGTTTTTT. Its translation: CASSIAKGGELFF.

The chain is built from TRBV4-3 and TRBJ2-1; TRBD1 is a possible D gene (5 bases). The CDR3 is 16 amino acids. V was clipped by 3 bases and J by 3 bases, with 15 bases between them. Germline CDR1 reads LGHNA; CDR2 reads YSLEER. The CDR3 nucleotides read TGCGCCAGCAGCCAGCACCGACAGAACCTCTACAATGAGCAGTTCTTC. Protein product: CASSQHRQNLYNEQFF.

This clonotype was detected only a few times. The V call is TRBV4-1, the J call TRBJ2-3, with 7 bases matching TRBD1. V shed 4 bases and J 4 bases; nucleotides not matched to a gene: 8. The V gene's germline CDR1 is MGHRA and CDR2 YSYEKL. CDR3 length: 15 amino acids. The CDR3: CASSLYRGVADTQYF. In nucleotides, the CDR3 is TGCGCCAGCAGCCTGTACAGGGGTGTTGCAGATACGCAGTATTTT.

This rearrangement joins TRBV7-9 to TRBJ2-7; D gene uncertain. V dropped 6 bases and J dropped 7 bases, with 13 bases sitting between them. The germline V gene has CDR1 SEHNR and CDR2 FQNEAQ (reference sequence). The length of the CDR3 is 12 residues. In DNA form, the CDR3 reads TGTGCCAGCAGTTATAGTCCGTGGGAGCAGTACTTC. Translated, it gives CASSYSPWEQYF.

J is TRBJ2-2 and V is TRBV14; D is uncertain. Germline-derived CDR1 and CDR2 are SGHDN and FVKESK. This CDR3 contains 14 residues. V was shortened by 1 base and J by 1 base, with 4 bases between the two germline ends. The CDR3 DNA reads as TGTGCCAGCAGCCAAGTCAGGAACACCGGGGAGCTGTTTTTT. It is translated as CASSQVRNTGELFF.

The genes are TRBV10-3 and TRBJ1-4, with 8 bases that match TRBD1. The CDR3 has 14 amino acids. The germline CDR1 and CDR2 sequences are ENHRY and SYGVKD. J lost 7 bases, V lost 3 bases, and 4 bases had no gene match. The DNA of the CDR3 is TGTGCCATCAGTGACAGGGGGCAGGGTGAAAAACTGTTTTTT. It yields the protein CAISDRGQGEKLFF.

This clonotype was counted a few times. This rearrangement joins TRBV12-3 or TRBV12-4 to TRBJ1-1; TRBD1 might be the D (5 bases). The CDR3 consists of 13 residues. The V and J ends lost 4 bases and 4 bases respectively, with 10 bases between them. The CDR3 here is CASSYRGTTEAFF. CDR3 in DNA: TGTGCCAGCAGTTACCGGGGCACCACTGAAGCTTTCTTT.

The chain recombines TRBV5-1 with TRBJ1-2; D call uncertain. Germline CDR1 SGHRS, CDR2 YFSETQ. V lost 0 bases and J 3 bases, leaving 15 bases between the germline ends. The CDR3 covers 16 residues. CDR3 protein: CASSLDGTPSDYGYTF. The CDR3 nucleotides read TGCGCCAGCAGCTTGGACGGTACACCCAGCGACTATGGCTACACCTTC.

A few counts support this clonotype. This chain connects TRBV6-6 to TRBJ1-3, with D possibly being TRBD1 (6 bases). Germline loops: CDR1 MNHNY, CDR2 SVGAGI (reference sequence). The CDR3 has 15 residues. Trimming removed 5 bases at V and 0 bases at J, with 11 bases between. As DNA, the CDR3 is TGTGCCAGCAGTGTAGACAGGACCTCTGGAAACACCATATATTTT. It codes for CASSVDRTSGNTIYF.

The V gene is TRBV19, the J gene TRBJ1-5; possibly TRBD1 for D (5 bases). The CDR3 consists of 15 residues. V was trimmed by 3 bases and J by 2 bases, leaving 11 bases between them. Per the germline V gene, CDR1 is LNHDA and CDR2 is SQIVND (reference sequence). The CDR3 reads CASSIDPGGNQPQHF. The CDR3 DNA reads as TGTGCCAGTAGTATCGATCCGGGGGGCAATCAGCCCCAGCATTTT. Full variable domain (rest looked up from reference TRBV19 and TRBJ1-5): DGGITQSPKYLFRKEGQNVTLSCEQNLNHDAMYWYRQDPGQGLRLIYYSQIVNDFQKGDIAEGYSVSREKKESFPLTVTSAQKNPTAFYLCASSIDPGGNQPQHFGDGTRLSIL.

V and J are TRBV27 and TRBJ2-2; D possibly matches TRBD1 or TRBD2 (5 bases each). The CDR3 runs 15 residues. CDR1 and CDR2 (germline): MNHEY, SMNVEV (reference sequence). V shed 4 bases and J shed 3 bases, with 12 bases lying between them. The CDR3 loop is CASSSVGDHTGELFF. The CDR3 nucleotides read TGTGCCAGCAGTTCCGTCGGGGACCACACCGGGGAGCTGTTTTTT.

This sequence joins TRBV27 and TRBJ1-2, with no clear D. The CDR3 extends over 19 amino acids. From germline, CDR1 is MNHEY and CDR2 SMNVEV (reference sequence). V lost 6 bases and J lost 3, with 29 bases in between. Here the CDR3 reads CASRPLGSLRDVADYGYTF. The CDR3 DNA follows: TGTGCCAGCAGACCGTTGGGGTCGCTTCGCGACGTTGCAGACTATGGCTACACCTTC.

The chain joins TRBV9 to TRBJ2-1; TRBD2 agrees at 9 bases. Losses at the gene ends were 0 bases for V and 2 bases for J; bases not matched to a gene: 9. In germline, CDR1 is SGDLS, CDR2 YYNGEE. This CDR3 comprises 18 residues. The CDR3 bases are TGTGCCAGCAGCGTAGAAGGAGGGACTAGCCCTACCTACAATGAGCAGTTCTTC. It yields the protein CASSVEGGTSPTYNEQFF.

The J gene is TRBJ1-2, the V gene TRBV12-3 or TRBV12-4; 7 nucleotides align to TRBD1. Unmatched junction bases numbered 5, after V lost 5 bases and J lost 2 bases. The CDR3 is made up of 14 amino acids. Here the CDR3 reads CASSPQTGNYGYTF. The CDR3 DNA sequence: TGTGCCAGCAGTCCCCAGACAGGGAACTATGGCTACACCTTC.

The chain employs TRBV11-2 and TRBJ2-4; D unresolved. Germline CDR1 is SGHAT and CDR2 is FQNNGV. There are 20 residues in the CDR3. Trimming took off 4 bases at V and 0 bases at J, with 25 bases between the two ends. The CDR3 DNA reads as TGTGCCAGCAGCTCCCAAAATTATACCGGGCCCCCCTTAGCCAAAAACATTCAGTACTTC. It encodes CASSSQNYTGPPLAKNIQYF.

This clonotype was observed a handful of times. The gene calls are TRBV6-2 or TRBV6-3 and TRBJ2-1; 9 bases line up with TRBD1. Germline values: CDR1 MNHEY, CDR2 SVGEGT. V lost 5 bases to trimming and J lost 0 bases; unmatched junction nucleotides: 11. The CDR3 contains 18 residues. The CDR3, as DNA: TGTGCCAGCAGTCGTCCCGGGACAGGGATTGGCTCCTACAATGAGCAGTTCTTC. This gives the protein CASSRPGTGIGSYNEQFF.

This clonotype has a handful of counts. The genes are TRBV28 and TRBJ1-6, with D possibly being TRBD1 (5 bases). CDR1 is MDHEN and CDR2 is SYDVKM in the germline V gene. V was shortened by 7 bases and J by 8 bases, with 18 bases between the two germline ends. CDR3 length equals 15 residues. CDR3 sequence (DNA): TGTGCCAGCATGGGGGAGGAAGGGTTAGATTCACCCCTCCACTTT. Its translation is CASMGEEGLDSPLHF.

Ten or more counts support this clonotype. This chain connects TRBV28 to TRBJ2-7; no firm D call. The CDR3 contains 11 residues. The V end was cut by 6 bases, the J end by 5 bases, with 8 bases between. Germline values: CDR1 MDHEN, CDR2 SYDVKM. The chain's CDR3 is CASSLGHEQYV. Here the CDR3 DNA reads TGTGCCAGCAGCTTAGGTCACGAGCAGTACGTC.

The chain combines TRBV27 with TRBJ2-2; 8 bases align to TRBD2. Per germline, CDR1 MNHEY and CDR2 SMNVEV (reference sequence). The V and J ends lost 5 bases and 0 bases, in that order; junction bases with no gene match: 11. The CDR3 length is 18 residues. The CDR3 is CASSNTRRLATNTGELFF. CDR3 in DNA: TGTGCCAGCAGTAATACCCGGAGACTAGCGACGAACACCGGGGAGCTGTTTTTT.